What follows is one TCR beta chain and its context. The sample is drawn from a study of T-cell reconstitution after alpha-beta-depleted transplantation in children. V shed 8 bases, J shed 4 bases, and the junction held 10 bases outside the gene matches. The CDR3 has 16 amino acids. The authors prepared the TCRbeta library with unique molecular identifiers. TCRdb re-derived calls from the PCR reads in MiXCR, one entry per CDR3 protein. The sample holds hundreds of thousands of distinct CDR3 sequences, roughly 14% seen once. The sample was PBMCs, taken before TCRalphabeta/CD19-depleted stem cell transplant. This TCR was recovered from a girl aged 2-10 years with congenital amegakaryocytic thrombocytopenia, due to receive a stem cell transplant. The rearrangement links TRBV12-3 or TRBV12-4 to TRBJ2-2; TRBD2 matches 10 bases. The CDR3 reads CASGPAGLAVTGELFF. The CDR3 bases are TGTGCCAGCGGCCCAGCCGGACTAGCGGTCACCGGGGAGCTGTTTTTT.